This TCR beta chain was profiled in a study of graft-versus-host responses after intestinal transplantation. Overall study context: Isolated intestinal, liver-intestinal, or multivisceral transplants were what recipients had. Study-wide results and caveats: Early HvG declines after transplant were associated with peak circulating GvH clone levels. Allograft graft-versus-host to host-versus-graft clonal ratios ran high in patients with graft-donor T cell macrochimerism.

Worth noting for this clone: Its antigen remains unidentified.

V lost 0 bases, J lost 1 base, and 12 bases lay in between. Germline V gene lookup returns CDR1 SGHAT and CDR2 FQNNGV. CDR3 size: 16 residues. Libraries were prepared by immunoSEQ multiplex PCR; TCRdb keeps only in-frame clonotypes and omits some of them. Of some 81,000 clones listed, roughly nine tenths were seen once; the top ten hold approximately 0.33%. The source is a human donor who received an intestinal transplant. This specimen was unstimulated CD4+ T cells sorted from spleen or lymph node cells, taken before intestinal transplant. The V and J genes are TRBV11-2 and TRBJ1-1, with D uncertain. The CDR3, as DNA: TGTGCCAGCAGCTTAGAATGGGCCCTCCCGAACACTGAAGCTTTCTTT. Its translation: CASSLEWALPNTEAFF.